This TCR beta chain was profiled in a study of CD8 T cells in Susac syndrome. Background on the study: At the time their blood was drawn, patients with Susac syndrome were either therapy-naive, on corticosteroids (with some of them also receiving intravenous immunoglobulin), or on intravenous immunoglobulin alone. Study-wide points: Among active patients and in TEMRA cells, CD8+ clonal expansion in Susac reached its peak.

CD8+ and CD4+ T cells were negatively isolated; TEMRA cells were FACS-enriched. The CDR3 length is 11 residues. V dropped 4 bases and J dropped 6 bases, with 7 bases sitting between them. From germline, CDR1 is MGHDK and CDR2 SYGVNS. Details on this clonotype: Its antigen is not identified.

RNA, at about 0.45 to 1 ug, was reverse transcribed with random hexamers. TCRdb used MiXCR to reprocess the immunoSEQ multiplex PCR reads, holding one entry per CDR3 protein. The table includes about 120,000 distinct CDR3 sequences, roughly 94% detected once. The TCR comes from a human donor with Susac syndrome. Sequencing was performed on CD8+ T cells from PBMCs. V gene TRBV25-1 combines with J gene TRBJ2-7; D not resolved. CDR3 DNA sequence: TGTGCCAGCAGTGCCACTCTCGAGCAGTACTTC. It yields the protein CASSATLEQYF.